This entry describes one T cell receptor beta chain. The data were taken from a study of blood T cell repertoires in COVID-19. The wider study: Some COVID-19 samples were acute and others convalescent; all came from the United States, Italy and Spain. Nucleic acid was either cDNA or gDNA, and it came from T cells, B-cell-depleted T cells, or PBMCs.

Study processing details: Amplified reference gene primers provided the basis for estimating nucleated cell counts. This table comes from immunoSEQ multiplex PCR, and its TCRdb copy is limited to in-frame clones, with some not included. Clone size and the V and J calls come from that table; the DNA yielded D and trimming. The table has over 350,000 clones, 80% to 90% seen once; the top ten hold over 1.1%. Deletions cut 0 bases from V and 3 bases from J, with 6 bases between. Germline V gives CDR1 MGHRA, CDR2 YSYEKL. CDR3 length: 13 amino acids. The rearrangement uses TRBV4-1 and TRBJ2-7, with D hard to call. The origin of this receptor is a woman in her 30s with active or convalescent COVID-19. The sample comprised peripheral blood. This chain's CDR3 is CASSQDSYYEQYF. The CDR3 bases are TGCGCCAGCAGCCAAGACTCTTACTACGAGCAGTACTTC.